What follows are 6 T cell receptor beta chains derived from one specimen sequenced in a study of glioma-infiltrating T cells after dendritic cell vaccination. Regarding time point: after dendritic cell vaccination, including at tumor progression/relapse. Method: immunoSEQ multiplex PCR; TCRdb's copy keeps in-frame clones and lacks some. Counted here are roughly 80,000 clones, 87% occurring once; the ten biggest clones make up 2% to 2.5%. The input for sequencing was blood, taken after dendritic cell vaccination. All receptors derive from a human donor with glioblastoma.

CDR3 residues: CASRLRTGASSYEQYF. Here the CDR3 DNA reads TGTGCCAGCAGGCTACGGACAGGAGCTAGCTCCTACGAGCAGTACTTC. The chain links TRBV11-2 to TRBJ2-7; TRBD1 agrees at 7 bases. The junction had 11 bases not matched to a gene; V was cut back by 6 bases and J by 0 bases. CDR3 size: 16 residues. Germline loops: CDR1 SGHAT, CDR2 FQNNGV. Filled out from reference TRBV11-2 and TRBJ2-7, the complete variable domain reads EAGVAQSPRYKIIEKRQSVAFWCNPISGHATLYWYQQILGQGPKLLIQFQNNGVVDDSQLPKDRFSAERLKGVDSTLKIQPAKLEDSAVYLCASRLRTGASSYEQYFGPGTRLTVT.

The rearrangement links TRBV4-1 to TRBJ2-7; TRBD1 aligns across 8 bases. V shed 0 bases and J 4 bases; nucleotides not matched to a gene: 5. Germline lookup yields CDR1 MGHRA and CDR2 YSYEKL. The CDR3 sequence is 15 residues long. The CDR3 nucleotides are TGCGCCAGCAGCCAAGAAGACAGGGGTACTTACGAGCAGTACTTC. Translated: CASSQEDRGTYEQYF.

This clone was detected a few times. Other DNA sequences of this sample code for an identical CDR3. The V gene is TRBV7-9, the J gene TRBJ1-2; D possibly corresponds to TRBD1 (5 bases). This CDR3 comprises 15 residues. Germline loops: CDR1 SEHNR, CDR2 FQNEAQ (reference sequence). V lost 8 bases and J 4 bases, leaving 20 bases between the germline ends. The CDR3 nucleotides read TGTGCCAGCGGACCCAGGGCAGGCGGTCTCTATGGCTACACCTTC. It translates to CASGPRAGGLYGYTF.

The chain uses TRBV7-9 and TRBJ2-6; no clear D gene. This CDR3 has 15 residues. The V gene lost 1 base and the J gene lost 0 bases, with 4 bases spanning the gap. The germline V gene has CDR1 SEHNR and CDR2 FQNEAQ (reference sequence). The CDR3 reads CASSLGSSGANVLTF. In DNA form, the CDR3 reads TGTGCCAGCAGCTTAGGCAGCTCTGGGGCCAACGTCCTGACTTTC. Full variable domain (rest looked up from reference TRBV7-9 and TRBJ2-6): DTGVSQNPRHKITKRGQNVTFRCDPISEHNRLYWYRQTLGQGPEFLTYFQNEAQLEKSRLLSDRFSAERPKGSFSTLEIQRTEQGDSAMYLCASSLGSSGANVLTFGAGSRLTVL.

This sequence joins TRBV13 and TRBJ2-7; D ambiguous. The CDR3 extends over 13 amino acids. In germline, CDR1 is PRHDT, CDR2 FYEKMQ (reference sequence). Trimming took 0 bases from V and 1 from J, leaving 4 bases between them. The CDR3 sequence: CASSLGQSYEQYF. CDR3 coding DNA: TGTGCCAGCAGCTTAGGGCAGTCCTACGAGCAGTACTTC. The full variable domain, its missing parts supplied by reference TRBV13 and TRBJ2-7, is AAGVIQSPRHLIKEKRETATLKCYPIPRHDTVYWYQQGPGQDPQFLISFYEKMQSDKGSIPDRFSAQQFSDYHSELNMSSLELGDSALYFCASSLGQSYEQYFGPGTRLTVT.

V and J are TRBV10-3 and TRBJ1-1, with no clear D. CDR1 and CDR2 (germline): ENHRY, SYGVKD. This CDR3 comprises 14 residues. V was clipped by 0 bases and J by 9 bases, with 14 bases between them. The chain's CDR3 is CAISESGGAQQAFF. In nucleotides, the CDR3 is TGTGCCATCAGTGAGTCTGGAGGCGCACAGCAAGCTTTCTTT.